This T cell receptor (beta chain) is drawn from a study of blood T cell repertoires in COVID-19. This table comes from immunoSEQ multiplex PCR, and its TCRdb copy is limited to in-frame clones, with some not included. Of 130,000 to 150,000 clones listed, about 79% were seen once; the top ten hold around 7.2%. Sequencing input: peripheral blood. This sequence was found in a woman aged 50 to 60 in a cohort sampled during active or convalescent COVID-19.

Here the CDR3 DNA reads TGTGCCAGCAGCTTAGTTGGGACAGGGGGTTTACCCCTCCACTTT. Protein sequence: CASSLVGTGGLPLHF. The chain recombines TRBV7-8 with TRBJ1-6, with 11 bases matching TRBD1. The CDR3 runs to 15 residues. With V trimmed by 1 base and J by 12 bases, 5 bases remained unmatched. The germline gives CDR1 SGHVS, CDR2 FQNEAQ.